This T cell receptor beta chain was documented in a study of blood T cells in healthy people across ages. Germline values: CDR1 MNHEY, CDR2 SVGEGT. The CDR3 has 16 amino acids. For the second PCR, which ran for roughly 7 to 11 cycles, a sample-barcoded 5' primer and a J-beta primer mix were used. Each CDR3 protein is one row after TCRdb ran MiXCR on the 5' RACE reads. There are about 1.8 million distinct CDR3 sequences in the sample; less than 50% occur only once, and roughly 2% lies in the top ten. The chain carries TRBV6-2 or TRBV6-3 and TRBJ2-4; perhaps TRBD2 as D (5 bases). With the DNA end fitting TRBJ2-5 better, the J assignment may be wrong. The source is a woman aged 35 to 49 in good health. Sequences were obtained from blood. The CDR3 protein is CASSSPLNGDQETQYF. CDR3 nucleotides: TGTGCCAGCAGTTCCCCCCTGAACGGGGATCAAGAGACCCAGTACTTC.